A single sample is the source of the 32 T cell receptor beta chains below, sequenced in a study of blood T cell repertoires in COVID-19. The data were produced by immunoSEQ multiplex PCR, yet TCRdb's version contains in-frame clones alone and is incomplete. The sample yields about 400,000 clones, roughly 86% seen once. Sequencing was performed on PBMCs or T cells enriched from blood (not recorded which). Receptor source: a woman aged 25 to 39 who had recovered from COVID-19.

The chain uses TRBV24-1 and TRBJ2-3; TRBD2 agrees at 10 bases. Germline CDR1 reads KGHDR; CDR2 reads SFDVKD. The CDR3 is 16 residues long. V shed 3 bases, J shed 4 bases, and the junction held 6 bases outside the gene matches. The CDR3 loop is CATSDDLAGDADTQYF. As DNA, the CDR3 is TGTGCCACCAGTGATGACCTAGCGGGAGACGCAGATACGCAGTATTTT.

J is TRBJ1-4 and V is TRBV9; weak D call: TRBD1 (6 bases). Per germline, CDR1 SGDLS and CDR2 YYNGEE. V dropped 3 bases and J dropped 2 bases, with 8 bases sitting between them. The CDR3 spans 14 residues. Written as DNA, the CDR3 is TGTGCCAGCAGCGCCAGGGGCACTAATGAAAAACTGTTTTTT. Its protein is CASSARGTNEKLFF.

V and J are TRBV6-5 and TRBJ1-4; D possibly corresponds to TRBD1 (5 bases). Germline CDR1 and CDR2: MNHEY and SVGAGI. This CDR3 contains 16 residues. V was shortened by 1 base and J by 3 bases, with 12 bases between the two germline ends. The CDR3 sequence is CASSYFAGFPNEKLFF. As DNA, the CDR3 is TGTGCCAGCAGTTACTTTGCAGGGTTTCCTAATGAAAAACTGTTTTTT.

This clone has a handful of counts. V usage is TRBV9 and J usage is TRBJ2-3, with TRBD1 identical over 10 bases. V was clipped by 0 bases and J by 3 bases; unmatched bases: 7. Germline CDR1 is SGDLS and CDR2 is YYNGEE. CDR3 size: 17 residues. The CDR3 DNA is TGTGCCAGCAGCGTAGGGACCGGGACAGGGGTTACAGATACGCAGTATTTT. This gives the protein CASSVGTGTGVTDTQYF.

The rearrangement links TRBV5-1 to TRBJ1-6; D call uncertain. V lost 2 bases and J 4 bases, leaving 7 bases between the germline ends. The germline CDR1 and CDR2 sequences are SGHRS and YFSETQ. This CDR3 comprises 14 residues. In nucleotides, the CDR3 is TGCGCCAGCAGCTTCTCAGGATATAATTCACCCCTCCACTTT. Translating it yields CASSFSGYNSPLHF.

The J gene is TRBJ1-1, the V gene TRBV18; 7 nucleotides agree with TRBD1. Per the germline V gene, CDR1 is KGHSH and CDR2 is LQKENI. V lost 3 bases, J lost 0 bases, and 4 bases stayed unmatched. The length of the CDR3 is 15 residues. In DNA, the CDR3 is TGTGCCAGCTCACCGGGACAGAACATGAACACTGAAGCTTTCTTT. Protein product: CASSPGQNMNTEAFF.

The rearrangement joins TRBV18 to TRBJ1-5, with TRBD1 as a possible D gene (6 bases). The CDR3 consists of 17 residues. The V gene's germline CDR1 is KGHSH and CDR2 LQKENI. The V gene lost 2 bases and the J gene lost 4 bases, with 18 bases spanning the gap. Here the CDR3 reads CASSPRGGQSVNQPQHF. Here the CDR3 DNA reads TGTGCCAGCTCACCAAGGGGTGGACAGAGTGTAAATCAGCCCCAGCATTTT.

The chain couples TRBV7-8 to TRBJ1-1; 7 bases fit TRBD1. V was clipped by 7 bases and J by 7 bases; unmatched bases: 12. CDR3 length: 14 amino acids. CDR1 is SGHVS and CDR2 is FQNEAQ in the germline V gene. CDR3 DNA: TGTGCCAGCAACGAAGATGGACAGGTTTTTGAAGCTTTCTTT. This codes for CASNEDGQVFEAFF. The full variable domain, its missing parts supplied by reference TRBV7-8 and TRBJ1-1, is GAGVSQSPRYKVAKRGQDVALRCDPISGHVSLFWYQQALGQGPEFLTYFQNEAQLDKSGLPSDRFFAERPEGSVSTLKIQRTQQEDSAVYLCASNEDGQVFEAFFGQGTRLTVV.

The DNA for the CDR3 is TGTGCCACCAGTGATTCGAACAGGGTCACTGAAGCTTTCTTT. Amino acid sequence: CATSDSNRVTEAFF. The chain recombines TRBV24-1 with TRBJ1-1, with D possibly matching TRBD1 (6 bases). V was cut by 2 bases and J by 4 bases, with 10 bases left in between. The CDR3 has 14 residues. The germline V gene encodes CDR1 KGHDR and CDR2 SFDVKD.

The rearrangement uses TRBV20-1 and TRBJ2-7; no reliable D call. Germline lookup yields CDR1 DFQATT and CDR2 SNEGSKA (reference sequence). This CDR3 has 11 amino acids. V was cut by 1 base and J by 5 bases, with 6 bases left in between. CDR3 nucleotide sequence: TGCAGTGCTAGAGCAGTTCACGAGCAGTACTTC. It encodes CSARAVHEQYF.

This sequence joins TRBV6-5 and TRBJ1-2, with TRBD1 identical over 10 bases. The CDR3 contains 14 residues. Looked up from germline, CDR1 is MNHEY and CDR2 is SVGAGI. Losses at the gene ends were 6 bases for V and 4 bases for J; bases not matched to a gene: 5. The CDR3 sequence is CASRSTGGPYGYTF. The CDR3 coding sequence is TGTGCCAGCAGATCGACAGGGGGCCCCTATGGCTACACCTTC.

The rearrangement joins TRBV28 to TRBJ2-3, with TRBD2 matching 12 bases. The CDR3 runs to 19 residues. Trimming removed 4 bases from V and 3 bases from J; junction bases left unmatched: 14. Germline V CDR1 and CDR2: MDHEN, SYDVKM. CDR3 amino acids: CASSSWTSGDSRRTDTQYF. In DNA, the CDR3 is TGTGCCAGCAGTTCATGGACTAGCGGGGATTCAAGGAGGACAGATACGCAGTATTTT.

This sequence joins TRBV3-1 (or the pseudogene TRBV3-2) and TRBJ2-3, with 7 bases identical to TRBD1. Unmatched junction bases numbered 14, after V lost 3 bases and J lost 2 bases. Germline values: CDR1 LGHDT, CDR2 YNNKEL (reference sequence). The CDR3 has 18 residues. CDR3 amino acids: CASSHGTVRWSDTDTQYF. The CDR3 bases are TGTGCCAGCAGCCATGGGACAGTTAGGTGGTCCGACACAGATACGCAGTATTTT.

This chain connects TRBV11-2 to TRBJ2-3; 8 bases are a match to TRBD2. Trimming at V came to 1 base and at J to 0 bases, leaving 3 bases not matched to a gene. Germline-derived CDR1 and CDR2 are SGHAT and FQNNGV. This CDR3 has 16 residues. As DNA, the CDR3 is TGTGCCAGCAGCTTAGGGCAGCGGGGGAGCACAGATACGCAGTATTTT. Amino acid sequence: CASSLGQRGSTDTQYF.

The chain uses TRBV3-1 (or the pseudogene TRBV3-2) and TRBJ2-7; 8 bases are a match to TRBD1. Germline CDR1 is LGHDT and CDR2 is YNNKEL (reference sequence). V shed 4 bases and J 6 bases; nucleotides not matched to a gene: 8. The CDR3 runs to 14 residues. The CDR3 region is CASSRGQGLGEQYF. For the CDR3, the DNA is TGTGCCAGCAGCCGAGGACAGGGCCTCGGCGAGCAGTACTTC.

The chain has TRBV7-6 and TRBJ2-5; 7 bases match TRBD1. V lost 2 bases to trimming and J lost 0 bases; unmatched junction nucleotides: 6. CDR3 length: 16 amino acids. Germline loops: CDR1 SGHVS, CDR2 FNYEAQ. CDR3 loop: CASSLLAGTDQETQYF. CDR3 nucleotides: TGTGCCAGCAGCTTATTAGCCGGGACAGACCAAGAGACCCAGTACTTC.

J is TRBJ2-6 and V is TRBV6-4; 7 bases are shared with TRBD1. The V segment lost 5 bases and the J segment 4 bases; nucleotides outside the gene matches: 5. CDR1 is MRHNA and CDR2 is SNTAGT in the germline V gene. The CDR3 runs to 15 residues. The DNA for the CDR3 is TGTGCCAGCAGTCGACAGGGACCCGGGGCCAACGTCCTGACTTTC. Translation: CASSRQGPGANVLTF.

The genes are TRBV20-1 and TRBJ2-2, with TRBD2 as a possible D gene (6 bases). CDR3 length: 14 amino acids. The V end lost 3 bases, the J end lost 5 bases, and 13 bases lay between the germline ends. Germline CDR1 reads DFQATT; CDR2 reads SNEGSKA (reference sequence). This chain's CDR3 is CSASSGRRTGELFF. The CDR3 DNA sequence: TGCAGTGCTAGTAGCGGTCGAAGGACCGGGGAGCTGTTTTTT.

V is TRBV7-2 and J is TRBJ1-3, with 7 bases lining up with TRBD1. The CDR3 spans 16 residues. V dropped 4 bases and J dropped 4; count of bases not matched to a gene: 10. From germline, CDR1 is SGHTA and CDR2 FQGNSA. CDR3 bases: TGTGCCAGCAGCTCCGGAGGGACAGAATCAGGAAACACCATATATTTT. Translated: CASSSGGTESGNTIYF.

This clone was counted between two and nine times. The chain couples TRBV2 to TRBJ1-5; tentatively, D is TRBD1 (5 bases). The CDR3 is 15 residues long. V gave up 0 bases and J gave up 7 bases, with 13 bases separating them. The germline gives CDR1 SNHLY, CDR2 FYNNEI. For the CDR3, the DNA is TGTGCCAGCAGTGAAGCGCAGGGCCGTGGACAGCCCCAGCATTTT. Translating gives CASSEAQGRGQPQHF.

This clone appeared a single time. DNA for the CDR3: TGTGCCAGCAGCCCGGGACTAGCGGGCCAAGAGACCCAGTACTTC. It encodes CASSPGLAGQETQYF. The V call is TRBV5-4, the J call TRBJ2-5, with 12 positions matching TRBD2. J was trimmed by 1 base and V by 4 bases; bases with no gene match: 2. Per the germline V gene, CDR1 is SGHNT and CDR2 is YYREEE (reference sequence). This CDR3 comprises 15 residues.

This clone was counted only a few times. The chain joins TRBV13 to TRBJ2-2; 8 bases match TRBD2. The V segment lost 5 bases and the J segment 7 bases; nucleotides outside the gene matches: 15. The CDR3 has 17 residues. Per germline, CDR1 PRHDT and CDR2 FYEKMQ (reference sequence). CDR3 amino acids: CASSPRLDPGGGGELFF. In DNA form, the CDR3 reads TGTGCCAGCAGCCCGAGACTGGATCCGGGGGGGGGCGGGGAGCTGTTTTTT.

This clone appeared a few times. CDR3 residues: CASSQDRTEAFF. As DNA, the CDR3 is TGTGCCAGCAGCCAAGACAGAACTGAAGCTTTCTTT. The rearrangement joins TRBV28 to TRBJ1-1; perhaps TRBD1 as D (5 bases). Looked up from germline, CDR1 is MDHEN and CDR2 is SYDVKM. V shed 6 bases and J shed 5 bases, with 10 bases lying between them. The CDR3 is 12 amino acids.

The rearrangement links TRBV10-1 to TRBJ2-1, with a possible D match to TRBD2 (6 bases). V was clipped by 0 bases and J by 8 bases, with 11 bases between them. The CDR3 is 14 amino acids. CDR1 WNHNN and CDR2 SYGVQD come from the germline V gene (reference sequence). The CDR3 nucleotides read TGCGCCAGCAGTGAGTCCCTATTAGCGGATGAGCAGTTCTTC. Its translation is CASSESLLADEQFF.

The chain uses TRBV5-5 and TRBJ2-2; D remains ambiguous. There are 14 residues in the CDR3. The V end was cut by 1 base, the J end by 1 base, with 5 bases between. The germline gives CDR1 SGHKS, CDR2 YYEKEE (reference sequence). CDR3 amino acids: CASSLMRNTGELFF. CDR3 bases: TGTGCCAGCAGCTTGATGAGGAACACCGGGGAGCTGTTTTTT.

The chain is built from TRBV3-1 (or the pseudogene TRBV3-2) and TRBJ2-1; perhaps TRBD2 as D (5 bases). V lost 1 base and J 0 bases, leaving 16 bases between the germline ends. Germline V gene lookup returns CDR1 LGHDT and CDR2 YNNKEL (reference sequence). There are 18 residues in the CDR3. The CDR3: CASSQGIRGFSSYNEQFF. The CDR3, as DNA: TGTGCCAGCAGCCAAGGCATTAGAGGGTTCAGCTCCTACAATGAGCAGTTCTTC.

The chain joins TRBV5-4 to TRBJ2-1, with 8 bases aligning to TRBD2. The CDR3 sequence is 13 residues long. V gave up 4 bases and J gave up 8 bases; unmatched junction bases: 5. CDR1 is SGHNT and CDR2 is YYREEE in the germline V gene (reference sequence). The CDR3 nucleotides are TGTGCCAGCAGCCCTAGCGGGTACGATGAGCAGTTCTTC. Its translation: CASSPSGYDEQFF.

The gene calls are TRBV12-3 or TRBV12-4 and TRBJ1-5, with TRBD1 identical over 9 bases. The V gene end was trimmed by 6 bases and the J gene end by 7 bases; junction bases not matched to a gene: 4. The CDR3 runs to 13 residues. CDR3 sequence: CASRTTGGQPQHF. DNA for the CDR3: TGTGCCAGCAGAACGACAGGGGGACAGCCCCAGCATTTT.

V gene TRBV28 combines with J gene TRBJ2-1, with D possibly being TRBD2 (5 bases). The CDR3 has 12 residues. The ends were cut back, 6 bases at V and 10 bases at J, with 13 bases in the middle. Germline CDR1 reads MDHEN; CDR2 reads SYDVKM. As DNA, the CDR3 is TGTGCCAGCAGAATACAACGGGGAGAGCAGTTCTTC. Its translation: CASRIQRGEQFF.

J is TRBJ1-2 and V is TRBV2; 7 bases are a match to TRBD1. The CDR3 totals 15 residues. Trimming took 4 bases from V and 7 from J; bases not matched to a gene: 12. CDR1 is SNHLY and CDR2 is FYNNEI in the germline V gene. Here the CDR3 DNA reads TGTGCCAGCAGTGTCCCCAAGACAGGGAGAGGTGGCTACACCTTC. Protein product: CASSVPKTGRGGYTF.

This sequence joins TRBV27 and TRBJ1-5; no clear D gene. V gave up 0 bases and J gave up 5 bases, with 11 bases separating them. CDR3 length equals 15 residues. Germline CDR1 MNHEY, CDR2 SMNVEV (reference sequence). This CDR3 reads CASSLSYTGDQPQHF. DNA for the CDR3: TGTGCCAGCAGTTTATCGTACACCGGGGATCAGCCCCAGCATTTT.

CDR3 DNA sequence: TGTGCCAGCAGCCAAGGGATTAGGAGCGTGAGGCGGCAGTTCTTC. Translation gives CASSQGIRSVRRQFF. This chain connects TRBV3-1 (or the pseudogene TRBV3-2) to TRBJ2-1; no clear D. Germline CDR1 is LGHDT and CDR2 is YNNKEL (reference sequence). The CDR3 loop spans 15 amino acids. Between the trimmed V and J ends, which lost 1 base and 12 bases, there was a span of 19 bases.